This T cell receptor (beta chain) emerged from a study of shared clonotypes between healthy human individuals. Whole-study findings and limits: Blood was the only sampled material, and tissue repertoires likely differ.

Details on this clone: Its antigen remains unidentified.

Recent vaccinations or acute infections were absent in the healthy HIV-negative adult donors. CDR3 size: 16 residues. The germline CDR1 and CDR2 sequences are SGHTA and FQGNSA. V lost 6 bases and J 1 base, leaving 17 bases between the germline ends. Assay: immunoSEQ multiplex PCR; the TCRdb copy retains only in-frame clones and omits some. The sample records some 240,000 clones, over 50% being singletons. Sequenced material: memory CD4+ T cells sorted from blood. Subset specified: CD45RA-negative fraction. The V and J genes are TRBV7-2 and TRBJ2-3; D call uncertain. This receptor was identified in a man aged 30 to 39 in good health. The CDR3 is CASRLFVGFGTDTQYF. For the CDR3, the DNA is TGTGCCAGCAGGCTGTTTGTGGGGTTTGGCACAGATACGCAGTATTTT.